The 26 T cell receptor beta chains below come from one sample, sequenced in a study of T-cell reconstitution after alpha-beta-depleted transplantation in children. For TCRbeta, the library was prepared with unique molecular identifiers. TCRdb re-called the PCR reads with MiXCR, one entry per CDR3 protein. The data contain 530,000 or so distinct CDR3 sequences, approximately 30% of them singletons. Sample: PBMCs, taken before TCRalphabeta/CD19-depleted stem cell transplant. These receptors originate from a boy younger than two with Wiskott-Aldrich syndrome, due to receive a stem cell transplant.

The J gene is TRBJ2-4, the V gene TRBV10-3; TRBD2 matches 7 bases. J gave up 13 bases and V 1 base, and 7 bases lay outside the gene matches. The CDR3 sequence is 13 residues long. CDR1 and CDR2 from the germline V gene are ENHRY and SYGVKD. The CDR3 nucleotides are TGTGCCATCAGTGAGTTTCCCAGCGGGGAACAGTACTTC. This translates into CAISEFPSGEQYF.

The chain is built from TRBV4-2 and TRBJ2-7, with a possible D match to TRBD1 (5 bases). With 1 base removed from V and 0 bases from J, the gap between germline ends came to 10 bases. This CDR3 has 15 amino acids. Germline V gene sequence: CDR1 LGHNA, CDR2 YNFKEQ. CDR3 coding DNA: TGTGCCAGCAGCCAAGTACAGGTTAGCTCCTACGAGCAGTACTTC. Encoded protein: CASSQVQVSSYEQYF.

The table lists this clonotype with a few counts. An end of the junction does not agree with germline; a read error may underlie this. The rearrangement uses TRBV7-9 and TRBJ2-7; maybe TRBD2 (5 bases). CDR1 is SEHNR and CDR2 is FQNEAQ in the germline V gene (reference sequence). The CDR3 has 12 amino acids. CDR3 in DNA: TGTGCCAGTAGCTCGGAAACGGGGGAGCAGTACTTC. Amino acids: CASSSETGEQYF.

This chain joins TRBV15 and TRBJ2-3; perhaps TRBD1 as D (6 bases). This CDR3 comprises 17 residues. Trimming stripped 6 bases from V and 0 bases from J, with 19 bases between. The germline CDR1 and CDR2 sequences are LNHNV and YYDKDF (reference sequence). Written as DNA, the CDR3 is TGTGCCACCAGAAGCTTTTACAGGGTCGCTAGCACAGATACGCAGTATTTT. Its protein product is CATRSFYRVASTDTQYF.

The chain joins TRBV3-1 to TRBJ2-3, with 8 bases fitting TRBD1. The CDR3 is 18 amino acids. J lost 1 base, V lost 6 bases, and 15 bases had no gene match. Germline V lookup: CDR1 LGHDT, CDR2 YNNKEL (reference sequence). The CDR3, as DNA: TGTGCCAGCAGTTTCCTGGGCAGGGGGCTTTGTTGCACAGATACGCAGTATTTT. Protein: CASSFLGRGLCCTDTQYF.

This clonotype appeared a few times. The chain joins TRBV5-5 to TRBJ2-4, with D possibly matching TRBD2 (5 bases). The germline V and J ends were trimmed by 4 bases and 8 bases, with 16 bases remaining between them. CDR1 and CDR2 from the germline V gene are SGHKS and YYEKEE (reference sequence). This CDR3 has 14 amino acids. The CDR3 spells CASSIEGVWDIQYF. DNA for the CDR3: TGTGCCAGCAGCATCGAGGGAGTGTGGGACATTCAGTACTTC.

J is TRBJ2-3 and V is TRBV19, with a possible D match to TRBD2 (6 bases). The germline V and J ends were trimmed by 0 bases and 5 bases, with 12 bases remaining between them. The CDR3 is made up of 15 amino acids. Germline values: CDR1 LNHDA, CDR2 SQIVND (reference sequence). The CDR3 region is CASSIEGLVGDTQYF. CDR3 DNA: TGTGCCAGTAGTATAGAGGGACTCGTAGGAGATACGCAGTATTTT.

The chain couples TRBV29-1 to TRBJ1-5; D is possibly TRBD1 (5 bases). This CDR3 is 13 amino acids long. V was trimmed by 3 bases and J by 6 bases, leaving 12 bases between them. CDR1 and CDR2 (germline): SQVTM, ANQGSEA. The CDR3 is CSVDQGVGQPQHF. DNA for the CDR3: TGCAGCGTTGATCAGGGAGTAGGTCAGCCCCAGCATTTT. Drawing the rest from reference TRBV29-1 and TRBJ1-5, the complete variable domain is SAVISQKPSRDICQRGTSLTIQCQVDSQVTMMFWYRQQPGQSLTLIATANQGSEATYESGFVIDKFPISRPNLTFSTLTVSNMSPEDSSIYLCSVDQGVGQPQHFGDGTRLSIL.

A note on this clonotype: At one boundary the junction diverges from the germline segment, which might be a read error. The gene calls are TRBV2 and TRBJ2-7; D possibly corresponds to TRBD2 (5 bases). The CDR3 is 15 residues long. From germline, CDR1 is SNHLY and CDR2 FYNNEI. CDR3 DNA: TGTGCCAGCAGTGCCGAAACTAGGGCTCTATCCGAGCTGTACTTC. Its translation is CASSAETRALSELYF.

This clonotype showed up just a few times. The chain uses TRBV20-1 and TRBJ2-1; D perhaps matches TRBD1 (5 bases). Germline values: CDR1 DFQATT, CDR2 SNEGSKA (reference sequence). This CDR3 comprises 14 residues. V lost 3 bases to trimming and J lost 0 bases, with 9 bases between them. CDR3 nucleotide sequence: TGCAGTGCTAGTAGGGGCGACTCCTACAATGAGCAGTTCTTC. Protein product: CSASRGDSYNEQFF.

This clonotype was seen more than once but under ten times. This sequence joins TRBV24-1 and TRBJ2-1, with 7 bases matching TRBD2. Germline values: CDR1 KGHDR, CDR2 SFDVKD. J lost 3 bases, V lost 2 bases, and 6 bases had no gene match. The CDR3 spans 16 residues. This chain's CDR3 is CATSDSSPSGYNEQFF. CDR3 in DNA: TGTGCCACCAGTGATTCCAGCCCTAGCGGCTACAATGAGCAGTTCTTC.

The chain joins TRBV5-1 to TRBJ2-3, with D hard to call. The length of the CDR3 is 14 residues. V lost 0 bases to trimming and J lost 5 bases, with 10 bases between them. From germline, CDR1 is SGHRS and CDR2 YFSETQ. This CDR3 reads CASSLASGLDTQYF. CDR3 sequence (DNA): TGCGCCAGCAGCTTGGCTAGTGGATTAGATACGCAGTATTTT.

The chain couples TRBV4-2 to TRBJ2-3; no firm D call. This CDR3 contains 13 residues. Looked up from germline, CDR1 is LGHNA and CDR2 is YNFKEQ. The ends were cut back, 0 bases at V and 5 bases at J, with 6 bases in the middle. This chain's CDR3 is CASSQDIGDTQYF. The CDR3 DNA sequence: TGTGCCAGCAGCCAAGATATCGGAGATACGCAGTATTTT.

V and J are TRBV7-8 and TRBJ1-2; the D gene is possibly TRBD1 (6 bases). V lost 5 bases and J lost 8, with 27 bases in between. The CDR3 contains 17 residues. From germline, CDR1 is SGHVS and CDR2 FQNEAQ. The CDR3 nucleotides are TGTGCCAGCAGCGTCTGGGGGCGCTTTACGATCTGGGACGGCTACACCTTC. This translates into CASSVWGRFTIWDGYTF.

The chain links TRBV7-2 to TRBJ2-1; perhaps D is TRBD1 or TRBD2 (6 bases each). The CDR3 totals 13 residues. Germline CDR1 reads SGHTA; CDR2 reads FQGNSA. V lost 7 bases, J lost 8 bases, and 15 bases lay in between. The DNA of the CDR3 is TGTGCCAGCAACGACCCGGGGGCCCATGAGCAGTTCTTC. This gives the protein CASNDPGAHEQFF.

On this clonotype: At one of its ends the junction is not consistent with the germline gene, which may arise from a read error. The rearrangement links TRBV5-1 to TRBJ2-1; the match to TRBD2 covers 10 bases. Germline values: CDR1 SGHRS, CDR2 YFSETQ. The CDR3 is 16 residues long. In nucleotides, the CDR3 is TGCGCCAGCAGCTTACCTAGCGGGAGCTTATACAATGCGCAGTTCTTC. It encodes CASSLPSGSLYNAQFF.

The table lists this clonotype with many counts. The rearrangement uses TRBV28 and TRBJ1-1, with D hard to call. Trimming removed 1 base at V and 0 bases at J, with 3 bases between. Germline CDR1 MDHEN, CDR2 SYDVKM. This CDR3 is 13 amino acids long. Written as DNA, the CDR3 is TGTGCCAGCAGTTTATCGCTGAACACTGAAGCTTTCTTT. It yields the protein CASSLSLNTEAFF.

The J gene is TRBJ2-7, the V gene TRBV18; tentative D call: TRBD1 (5 bases). V was cut by 4 bases and J by 6 bases, with 13 bases left in between. The CDR3 is 13 amino acids. Germline CDR1 reads KGHSH; CDR2 reads LQKENI. CDR3 DNA: TGTGCCAGCTCACAGATAACAGGTCTCGAGCAGTACTTC. This sequence encodes CASSQITGLEQYF.

The gene calls are TRBV30 and TRBJ1-1, with 7 bases aligning to TRBD1. V shed 5 bases and J 3 bases; nucleotides not matched to a gene: 9. CDR1 and CDR2 from the germline V gene are GTSNPN and SVGIG (reference sequence). The CDR3 covers 14 residues. The CDR3, as DNA: TGTGCCTGGGGATTGACAGGGCGGGACACTGAAGCTTTCTTT. Translation gives CAWGLTGRDTEAFF.

This clonotype turned up a few times. This rearrangement joins TRBV28 to TRBJ1-6; 8 bases map to TRBD1. With 8 bases clipped from V and 7 bases from J, the junction kept 10 bases outside the gene matches. The CDR3 sequence is 15 residues long. From germline, CDR1 is MDHEN and CDR2 SYDVKM. DNA of the CDR3: TGTGCCAGCGACGAAACAGGGGGTAGAAATTCACCCCTCCACTTT. Translated: CASDETGGRNSPLHF.

The V gene is TRBV6-6, the J gene TRBJ2-7; possible D gene TRBD1, 5 bases. The CDR3 is 12 residues long. The germline CDR1 and CDR2 sequences are MNHNY and SVGAGI (reference sequence). Trimming stripped 5 bases from V and 2 bases from J, with 7 bases between. The CDR3 DNA sequence: TGTGCCAGCAGTCAACAGGCCTACGAGCAGTACTTC. Encoded protein: CASSQQAYEQYF.

This clonotype was seen only a few times. The chain uses TRBV28 and TRBJ1-2; 9 bases are a match to TRBD1. J gave up 4 bases and V 6 bases, and 9 bases lay outside the gene matches. The CDR3 spans 15 residues. From germline, CDR1 is MDHEN and CDR2 SYDVKM. The CDR3 sequence: CASRPGTGKRYGYTF. The CDR3 bases are TGTGCCAGCAGACCCGGGACAGGGAAACGCTATGGCTACACCTTC.

This clonotype was seen more than once but under ten times. The CDR3 bases are TGTGCCAGCAGTTACGGGGGGCCGCGGAAGACCCAGTACTTC. Its protein is CASSYGGPRKTQYF. V is TRBV27 and J is TRBJ2-5; perhaps TRBD2 as D (7 bases). The CDR3 runs 14 residues. Trimming left V 4 bases short and J 6 bases short, with 15 bases between. CDR1 and CDR2 from the germline V gene are MNHEY and SMNVEV (reference sequence).

The chain couples TRBV28 to TRBJ1-1; D is ambiguous. This CDR3 is built from 13 residues. Trimming pared 7 bases from V and 11 bases from J, leaving 20 bases between. In germline, CDR1 is MDHEN, CDR2 SYDVKM. CDR3 residues: CASTPRFGYGAFF. The CDR3 bases are TGTGCCAGCACTCCCCGGTTTGGGTACGGGGCTTTCTTT.

This clonotype was seen only a few times. The CDR3 nucleotides are TGTGCCAGCAGAGGACTAGCGGGTCCCCCCCACAATGAGCAGTTCTTC. Its protein is CASRGLAGPPHNEQFF. The genes are TRBV7-9 and TRBJ2-1, with 11 bases that match TRBD2. CDR3 length: 16 residues. Germline lookup yields CDR1 SEHNR and CDR2 FQNEAQ (reference sequence). V shed 6 bases and J 5 bases; nucleotides not matched to a gene: 9.

V gene TRBV20-1 combines with J gene TRBJ1-4; D gene unclear. The CDR3 totals 15 residues. Trimming took 3 bases from V and 8 from J, leaving 19 bases between them. Germline lookup yields CDR1 DFQATT and CDR2 SNEGSKA (reference sequence). The CDR3, as DNA: TGCAGTGCTAGTATCCTCTTTACCTCGGCAGAAAAACTGTTTTTT. Encoded protein: CSASILFTSAEKLFF.